Listed here is a single T cell receptor beta chain. The antigen is not known. This sample was taken from a study of T cell repertoires in cytomegalovirus infection. General study findings and limits: The study found HLA-C-restricted CMV-specific TCR beta clonotypes dominating the ex vivo response.

TCRdb recomputed calls from the reads with MiXCR, one row per CDR3 protein. The sample has 640,000 or so distinct CDR3 sequences; around 32% are singletons. The ends were cut back, 0 bases at V and 4 bases at J, with 13 bases in the middle. Germline V gene sequence: CDR1 SGHKS, CDR2 YYEKEE (reference sequence). The CDR3 loop spans 15 amino acids. Sequenced material: cultured PBMCs, taken from culture after CMV antigen stimulation. The sequence derives from a human donor in good health (CMV status not recorded). Some clones in this sample may be carry-over from other donors' samples. The chain links TRBV5-5 to TRBJ2-5; D unclear. The chain's CDR3 is CASSLEGTNRETQYF. CDR3 coding DNA: TGTGCCAGCAGCTTGGAGGGAACCAACAGAGAGACCCAGTACTTC.